This TCR beta chain is from a study of PD-1 blockade in classical Hodgkin lymphoma. The data were produced by immunoSEQ multiplex PCR, yet TCRdb's version contains in-frame clones alone and is incomplete. The sample consists of around 99,000 clones, about four fifths of them appearing once. This CDR3 spans 17 amino acids. V was clipped by 0 bases and J by 4 bases; unmatched bases: 8. Per the germline V gene, CDR1 is LNHDA and CDR2 is SQIVND (reference sequence). Brentuximab vedotin exposure varied, and every patient relapsed after autologous stem cell transplantation. Source: peripheral blood mononuclear cells (PBMCs), taken before the second cycle of nivolumab. The TCR was taken from a human donor with classical Hodgkin lymphoma. The chain has TRBV19 and TRBJ2-5; TRBD2 matches at 10 bases. CDR3 bases: TGTGCCAGTAGTATAGACTGGCCTAGCGGGAGTCCAGAGACCCAGTACTTC. Its protein is CASSIDWPSGSPETQYF. The entire variable domain, with the rest obtained from reference TRBV19 and TRBJ2-5, is as follows: DGGITQSPKYLFRKEGQNVTLSCEQNLNHDAMYWYRQDPGQGLRLIYYSQIVNDFQKGDIAEGYSVSREKKESFPLTVTSAQKNPTAFYLCASSIDWPSGSPETQYFGPGTRLLVL.